This TCR beta chain originates from a study of shared clonotypes between healthy human individuals. The study, taken as a whole, reports: Generation probabilities were higher for clonotypes shared across all four sorted-subset donors than for unshared ones. Memory subsets generally showed lower estimated richness than naive subsets.

TCRdb's table, derived via immunoSEQ multiplex PCR, lists solely in-frame clones and lacks some. The sample comprises roughly 2.4 million clones, approximately 96% of which are singletons, and approximately 0.13% rests with the top ten. About this clone: Its antigen is as yet unknown.

V lost 3 bases, J lost 3 bases, and 5 bases lay in between. The CDR3 loop spans 12 amino acids. Germline CDR1 reads MNHNS; CDR2 reads SASEGT. This TCR came from a young man in good health. Sequenced input: naive CD4+ T cells sorted from blood. Subset noted: CD45RA+ positively selected. The V gene is TRBV6-1, the J gene TRBJ1-2; D remains ambiguous. The CDR3 reads CASSEWDYGYTF. Written as DNA, the CDR3 is TGTGCCAGCAGTGAGTGGGACTATGGCTACACCTTC.